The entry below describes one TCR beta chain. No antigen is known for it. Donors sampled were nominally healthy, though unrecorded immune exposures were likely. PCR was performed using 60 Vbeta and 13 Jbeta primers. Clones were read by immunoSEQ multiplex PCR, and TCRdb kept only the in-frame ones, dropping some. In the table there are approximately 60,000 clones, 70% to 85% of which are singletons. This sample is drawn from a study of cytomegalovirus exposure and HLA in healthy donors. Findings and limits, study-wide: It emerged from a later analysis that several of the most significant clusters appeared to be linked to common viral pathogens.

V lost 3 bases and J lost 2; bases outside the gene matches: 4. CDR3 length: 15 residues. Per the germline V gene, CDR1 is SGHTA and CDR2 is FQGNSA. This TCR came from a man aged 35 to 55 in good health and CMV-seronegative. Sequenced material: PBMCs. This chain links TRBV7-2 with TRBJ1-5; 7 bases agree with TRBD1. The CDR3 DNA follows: TGTGCCAGCAGCTTTTCGGGACAGCGCAATCAGCCCCAGCATTTT. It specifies CASSFSGQRNQPQHF.